This TCR beta chain was sequenced during a study of blood T cell repertoires in COVID-19. The overall study: Collection of acute and convalescent COVID-19 samples took place in the United States, Italy and Spain. In each case, the material was cDNA or gDNA derived from T cells, B-cell-depleted T cells, or PBMCs.

The CDR3 consists of 14 residues. Between the trimmed V and J ends, which lost 2 bases and 4 bases, there was a span of 11 bases. Germline V gene sequence: CDR1 MNHEY, CDR2 SVGAGI. As processed by the authors: Amplification with reference gene primers provided the estimates of nucleated cell counts. Measured with immunoSEQ multiplex PCR; TCRdb has only the in-frame clones, and not every one. That table gives V, J and clone size, and the DNA gave D and trimming. The profile covers approximately 190,000 clones, with 65% to 90% appearing a single time and 5.5% to 7% taken by the ten largest. The sample consisted of peripheral blood. The sequence was obtained from an elderly man with acute or convalescent COVID-19. This sequence joins TRBV6-5 and TRBJ1-2, with D possibly being TRBD1 (6 bases). The CDR3 loop is CASSYGSGAYGYTF. Here the CDR3 DNA reads TGTGCCAGCAGTTACGGCTCAGGGGCCTATGGCTACACCTTC.